Listed here are 2 T cell receptor beta chains from one sample, sequenced in a study of spatial heterogeneity in lung cancer. This sample's time point: sample taken at primary tumor resection. Tumor, nontumor lung or frozen PBMC supplied whole RNA, sequenced without sorting. TCRdb fed the 5' RACE reads into MiXCR, producing one record per CDR3 protein. The sample has roughly 3,500 distinct CDR3 sequences, more than 25% seen once. The specimen comprised normal lung tissue next to the tumor, sampled at surgery. The receptor source for this set is a male donor with early-stage non-small cell lung cancer.

J is TRBJ1-1 and V is TRBV7-9; D is uncertain. The CDR3 is 12 amino acids. The germline CDR1 and CDR2 sequences are SEHNR and FQNEAQ (reference sequence). V lost 0 bases and J lost 10, with 9 bases in between. CDR3 protein: CASSLAAVGAFF. CDR3 sequence (DNA): TGTGCCAGCAGCTTAGCCGCAGTTGGAGCTTTCTTT. Supplemented by reference TRBV7-9 and TRBJ1-1, the full variable domain reads DTGVSQNPRHKITKRGQNVTFRCDPISEHNRLYWYRQTLGQGPEFLTYFQNEAQLEKSRLLSDRFSAERPKGSFSTLEIQRTEQGDSAMYLCASSLAAVGAFFGQGTRLTVV.

This clonotype was seen once. The V call is TRBV2, the J call TRBJ2-7; TRBD2 agrees at 16 bases. V lost 2 bases to trimming and J lost 12 bases; unmatched junction nucleotides: 13. CDR3 size: 17 residues. In germline, CDR1 is SNHLY, CDR2 FYNNEI. The CDR3 bases are TGTGCCAGCAGTGAAATGAGGATCGGGACTAGCGGGAGGGCCATGTACTTC. Translated, it gives CASSEMRIGTSGRAMYF.